This T cell receptor beta chain is from a study of blood T cells in healthy people across ages. A J-beta primer mix and a sample-barcoded 5' primer were used in a second PCR of roughly 6 to 12 cycles. A single record per CDR3 protein comes from TCRdb applying MiXCR to the 5' RACE reads. The sample yields 710,000 or so distinct CDR3 sequences, around 32% seen once. General study findings and limits: It was held that the diversity estimates obtained from one million T cells were underestimates. While age rose, TCR beta diversity per million T cells dropped in a roughly linear way.

About this clonotype itself: What it recognizes is unknown. A much larger clone lies one base from this, so it may be a read error.

For every donor, a draw yielded around 10 milliliters of peripheral blood. CDR3 length equals 14 residues. V shed 5 bases and J shed 15 bases, with 23 bases lying between them. CDR1 SEHNR and CDR2 FQNEAQ come from the germline V gene (reference sequence). Material: blood. The clonotype comes from a woman aged 80 or older in good health. The chain uses TRBV7-9 and TRBJ1-5, with D perhaps matching TRBD1 (5 bases). The CDR3 DNA follows: TGTGCCAGCAGCCGCCGGAATAGCACGGGGGGTAGGCATTTT. Protein product: CASSRRNSTGGRHF.